A selection of T cell receptor beta chains follows, all from one sample in a study of T-cell memory formation after mild COVID-19. TCRdb itself ran the 5' RACE reads through MiXCR, one entry per CDR3 protein. The data contain about 300,000 distinct CDR3 sequences, roughly 21% of them singletons. The material sequenced was PBMCs or a T cell subset sorted from them (not recorded which). The source is a man in his late teens or twenties who had mild COVID-19 (a few samples of this study predate the infection). Cell type and time point are not known. CDR3s include the opening cysteine and the closing phenylalanine or tryptophan. The D gene is left open where the match is weak. Some rows mark clone size as missing; the rest say once, few, many or name a class of expanded clone.

J: TRBJ2-1
size: NA
V: TRBV11-3
D: TRBD1
CDR3: CASSVGQVNEQFF
DNA: TGTGCCAGCAGCGTGGGACAGGTAAACGAGCAGTTCTTC

J: TRBJ1-5
size: once
V: TRBV18
D: TRBD1
CDR3: CASSTTGGLDQPQHF
DNA: TGTGCCAGCTCAACGACAGGGGGCTTAGATCAGCCCCAGCATTTT

J: TRBJ2-7
size: NA
V: TRBV2
D: NA
CDR3: CASSEGLSGYEQYF
DNA: TGTGCCAGCAGTGAAGGGTTATCGGGGTACGAGCAGTACTTC

J: TRBJ2-3
size: NA
V: TRBV3-1
D: TRBD1
CDR3: CDSSQDQGAGTDTQYF
DNA: TGTGACAGCAGCCAAGATCAGGGGGCGGGCACAGATACGCAGTATTTT

J: TRBJ2-7
size: few
V: TRBV4-1
D: NA
CDR3: CASSPGPPSGSSYEQYF
DNA: TGCGCCAGCAGCCCTGGACCCCCCAGCGGAAGCTCCTACGAGCAGTACTTC

J: TRBJ1-4
size: few
V: TRBV27
D: NA
CDR3: CASRHQGEKLFF
DNA: TGTGCCAGCAGACACCAGGGGGAAAAACTGTTTTTT

J: TRBJ1-2
size: NA
V: TRBV6-5
D: NA
CDR3: CASSYLSGAQGYTF
DNA: TGTGCCAGCAGTTACTTGTCGGGGGCGCAGGGCTACACCTTC

J: TRBJ2-2
size: NA
V: TRBV6-5
D: NA
CDR3: CASSYRPGRTGELFF
DNA: TGTGCCAGCAGTTACCGGCCAGGGCGCACCGGGGAGCTGTTTTTT

J: TRBJ2-3
size: NA
V: TRBV10-3
D: NA
CDR3: CAISGHGSWEQYF
DNA: TGTGCCATCAGCGGACATGGCTCCTGGGAGCAGTATTTT

J: TRBJ1-2
size: few
V: TRBV4-1
D: NA
CDR3: CASRRGDGTYGYTF
DNA: TGCGCCAGCAGAAGGGGGGACGGTACCTATGGCTACACCTTC

J: TRBJ1-1
size: NA
V: TRBV7-9
D: NA
CDR3: CASSLGDLMNTEAFF
DNA: TGTGCCAGCAGCTTAGGGGACCTAATGAACACTGAAGCTTTCTTT

J: TRBJ2-4
size: few
V: TRBV3-2
D: NA
CDR3: CASSRRTSGGHTLAKNIQYF
DNA: TGTGCCAGCAGCCGGCGAACTAGCGGGGGCCATACGTTAGCCAAAAACATTCAGTACTTC

J: TRBJ1-1
size: NA
V: TRBV7-2
D: TRBD1
CDR3: CASSWKSQGGAFF
DNA: TGTGCCAGCAGCTGGAAGAGCCAGGGGGGTGCTTTCTTT

J: TRBJ2-5
size: few
V: TRBV18
D: TRBD2
CDR3: CASSPGGYQETQYF
DNA: TGTGCCAGCTCACCGGGAGGGTACCAAGAGACCCAGTACTTC

J: TRBJ1-2
size: few
V: TRBV3-1
D: NA
CDR3: CASSHPTRYGYTF
DNA: TGTGCCAGCAGCCACCCGACGCGCTATGGCTACACCTTC

J: TRBJ2-5
size: few
V: TRBV9
D: NA
CDR3: CASSVLSWESQETQYF
DNA: TGTGCCAGCAGCGTACTCAGTTGGGAATCACAAGAGACCCAGTACTTC

J: TRBJ1-1
size: NA
V: TRBV10-3
D: NA
CDR3: CAISESPGSSTEAFF
DNA: TGTGCCATCAGTGAGTCCCCAGGGTCTTCCACTGAAGCTTTCTTT

J: TRBJ2-1
size: NA
V: TRBV6-5
D: NA
CDR3: CASSYLDSQGVNEQFF
DNA: TGTGCCAGCAGTTATCTCGACAGTCAAGGGGTCAATGAGCAGTTCTTC

J: TRBJ2-1
size: NA
V: TRBV12-3/TRBV12-4
D: TRBD2
CDR3: CASRGGRIDEQFF
DNA: TGTGCCAGCCGCGGGGGGCGGATTGATGAGCAGTTCTTC

J: TRBJ2-3
size: NA
V: TRBV20-1
D: NA
CDR3: CSARGVLFSTDTQYF
DNA: TGCAGTGCTAGAGGTGTCTTGTTCAGCACAGATACGCAGTATTTT

J: TRBJ2-3
size: few
V: TRBV5-1
D: NA
CDR3: CASSLLYGWSTDTQYF
DNA: TGCGCCAGCAGCTTGTTATATGGCTGGAGCACAGATACGCAGTATTTT

J: TRBJ1-6
size: few
V: TRBV6-6
D: NA
CDR3: CASRVSGSSNSPLHF
DNA: TGTGCCAGCAGAGTTTCGGGCAGCTCAAATTCACCCCTCCACTTT

J: TRBJ1-4
size: NA
V: TRBV28
D: NA
CDR3: CASSAPGGADYNEKLFF
DNA: TGTGCCAGCAGTGCCCCCGGTGGGGCAGACTATAATGAAAAACTGTTTTTT

J: TRBJ1-5
size: few
V: TRBV27
D: TRBD1
CDR3: CASSPHEGAPGNQPQHF
DNA: TGTGCCAGCAGCCCCCACGAGGGGGCGCCCGGCAATCAGCCCCAGCATTTT

J: TRBJ1-1
size: NA
V: TRBV5-1
D: NA
CDR3: CASSPPGAFLRRVF
DNA: TGCGCCAGCAGCCCCCCGGGGGCGTTCCTGCGGCGGGTCTTT

J: TRBJ2-5
size: few
V: TRBV7-2
D: TRBD2
CDR3: CASSLASSGVGTQYF
DNA: TGTGCCAGCAGCTTAGCGTCTAGCGGCGTGGGGACCCAGTACTTC

J: TRBJ1-4
size: few
V: TRBV3-1
D: TRBD1
CDR3: CASSRGGGWNEKLFF
DNA: TGTGCCAGCAGCCGCGGAGGGGGCTGGAATGAAAAACTGTTTTTT

J: TRBJ1-1
size: NA
V: TRBV12-3/TRBV12-4
D: NA
CDR3: CASNPQTVTEAFF
DNA: TGTGCCAGCAACCCCCAGACAGTCACTGAAGCTTTCTTT

J: TRBJ1-5
size: NA
V: TRBV10-3
D: NA
CDR3: CAISAEYSNQPQHF
DNA: TGTGCCATCAGTGCTGAATATAGCAATCAGCCCCAGCATTTT

J: TRBJ2-3
size: few
V: TRBV24-1
D: TRBD2
CDR3: CATSDLTSGGAEDTQYF
DNA: TGTGCCACCAGTGACCTGACTAGCGGGGGGGCCGAAGATACGCAGTATTTT

J: TRBJ2-5
size: few
V: TRBV7-2
D: NA
CDR3: CASSSPRPRETQYF
DNA: TGTGCCAGCAGCTCACCGCGTCCCAGAGAGACCCAGTACTTC

J: TRBJ1-6
size: NA
V: TRBV7-9
D: NA
CDR3: CASSGDSYNSPLHF
DNA: TGTGCCAGCTCCGGGGACTCCTATAATTCACCCCTCCACTTT

J: TRBJ2-2
size: many
V: TRBV11-2
D: NA
CDR3: CASSLGPLPSRELFF
DNA: TGTGCCAGCAGCCTGGGACCCTTGCCTTCACGGGAGCTGTTTTTT